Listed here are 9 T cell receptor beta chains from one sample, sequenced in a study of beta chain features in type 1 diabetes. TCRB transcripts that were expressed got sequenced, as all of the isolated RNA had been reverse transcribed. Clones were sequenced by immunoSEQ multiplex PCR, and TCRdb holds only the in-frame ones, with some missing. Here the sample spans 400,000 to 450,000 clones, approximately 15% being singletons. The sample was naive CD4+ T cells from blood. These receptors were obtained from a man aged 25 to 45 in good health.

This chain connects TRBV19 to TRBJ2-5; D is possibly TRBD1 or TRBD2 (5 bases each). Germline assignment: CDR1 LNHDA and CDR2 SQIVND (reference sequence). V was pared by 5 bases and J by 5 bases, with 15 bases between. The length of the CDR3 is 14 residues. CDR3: CASSSGGWGETQYF. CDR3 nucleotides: TGTGCCAGTAGTTCCGGAGGCTGGGGGGAGACCCAGTACTTC.

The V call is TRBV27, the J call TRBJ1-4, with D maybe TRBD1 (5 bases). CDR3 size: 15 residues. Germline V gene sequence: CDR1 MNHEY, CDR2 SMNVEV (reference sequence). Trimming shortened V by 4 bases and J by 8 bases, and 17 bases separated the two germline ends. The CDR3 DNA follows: TGTGCCAGCAGTTCCCCCTCAGCAGGGAACGAAAAACTGTTTTTT. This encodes CASSSPSAGNEKLFF.

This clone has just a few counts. The CDR3 loop is CASSEQGPTGPQHF. CDR3 nucleotide sequence: TGTGCCAGCAGTGAACAGGGGCCCACGGGGCCCCAGCATTTT. This chain connects TRBV27 to TRBJ1-5; 7 bases fit TRBD1. The CDR3 is 14 residues long. J was trimmed by 9 bases and V by 5 bases; bases with no gene match: 10. Germline CDR1 is MNHEY and CDR2 is SMNVEV (reference sequence).

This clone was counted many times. The CDR3 spells CSAGQYSGNTIYF. CDR3 DNA sequence: TGCAGCGCTGGACAGTACTCTGGAAACACCATATATTTT. This sequence joins TRBV29-1 and TRBJ1-3; tentative D call: TRBD1 (6 bases). Germline-derived CDR1 and CDR2 are SQVTM and ANQGSEA. Trimming removed 7 bases at V and 0 bases at J, with 10 bases between. CDR3 length equals 13 residues. Looking up the rest from reference TRBV29-1 and TRBJ1-3 gives the full variable domain: SAVISQKPSRDICQRGTSLTIQCQVDSQVTMMFWYRQQPGQSLTLIATANQGSEATYESGFVIDKFPISRPNLTFSTLTVSNMSPEDSSIYLCSAGQYSGNTIYFGEGSWLTVV.

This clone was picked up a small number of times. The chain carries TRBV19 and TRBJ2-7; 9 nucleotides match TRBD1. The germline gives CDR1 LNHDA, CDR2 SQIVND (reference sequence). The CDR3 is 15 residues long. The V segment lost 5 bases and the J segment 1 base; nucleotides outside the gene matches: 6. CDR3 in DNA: TGTGCCAGTAGTCCTGCCGGGACAGGGTCCTACGAGCAGTACGTC. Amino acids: CASSPAGTGSYEQYV.

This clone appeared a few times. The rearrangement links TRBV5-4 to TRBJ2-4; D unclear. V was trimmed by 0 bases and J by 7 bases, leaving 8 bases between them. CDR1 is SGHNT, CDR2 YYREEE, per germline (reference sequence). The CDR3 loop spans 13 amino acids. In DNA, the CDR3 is TGTGCCAGCAGCTTGGACTATCAGAACATTCAGTACTTC. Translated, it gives CASSLDYQNIQYF.

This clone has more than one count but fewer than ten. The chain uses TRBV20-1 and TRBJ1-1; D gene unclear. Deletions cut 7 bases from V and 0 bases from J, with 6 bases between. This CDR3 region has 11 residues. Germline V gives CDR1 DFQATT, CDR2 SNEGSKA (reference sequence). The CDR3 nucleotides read TGCAGTGGCACGATGAACACTGAAGCTTTCTTT. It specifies CSGTMNTEAFF.

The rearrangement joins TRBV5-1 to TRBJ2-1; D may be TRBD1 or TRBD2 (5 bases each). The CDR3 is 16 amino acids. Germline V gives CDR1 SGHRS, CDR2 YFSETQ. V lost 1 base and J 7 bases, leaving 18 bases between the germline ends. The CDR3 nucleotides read TGCGCCAGCAGCTTGAAGGGACCGAGCCCGGGGAATGAGCAGTTCTTC. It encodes CASSLKGPSPGNEQFF.

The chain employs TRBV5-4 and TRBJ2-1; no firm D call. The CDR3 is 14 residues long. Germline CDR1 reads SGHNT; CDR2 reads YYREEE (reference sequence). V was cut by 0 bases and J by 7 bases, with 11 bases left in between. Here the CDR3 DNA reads TGTGCCAGCAGCTTGGCCCGTAACAGAAATGAGCAGTTCTTC. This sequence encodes CASSLARNRNEQFF.